Listed below are T cell receptor beta chains from one sample, sequenced in a study of OX40 agonist ivuxolimab in advanced cancers. Repertoires were generated with immunoSEQ multiplex PCR, while TCRdb's copy carries only in-frame clones and drops some. The table includes around 62,000 clones, 82% detected once. The material sequenced was CD4+ or CD8+ T cells sorted from blood, taken in a trial of the OX40 agonist ivuxolimab. These receptors were taken from an adult with an advanced solid tumor such as melanoma, head and neck, liver or kidney cancer. Both conserved end residues are part of each CDR3. Fields, in order: D gene, J gene, clone size, V gene, CDR3 DNA, CDR3 protein. D genes are given only for firm matches. Clone sizes are given selectively: once, few, many, or a class where the clone is expanded.

TRBD2 | TRBJ2-1 | once | TRBV6-5 | TGTGCCAGCAGACGAGCGGGAGTACCCTACAATGAGCAGTTCTTC | CASRRAGVPYNEQFF
. | TRBJ2-1 | . | TRBV5-6 | TGTGCCAGCAGCTACTCCTACAATGAGCAGTTCTTC | CASSYSYNEQFF
TRBD1 | TRBJ1-2 | few | TRBV4-1 | TGCGCCAGCAGCCTGGACAGGGAAGATAACTATGGCTACACCTTC | CASSLDREDNYGYTF
. | TRBJ2-1 | . | TRBV21-1 | TGTGCCAGCAGCAAAAAAAGGGGGGGAACAGGGCAGTTCTTC | CASSKKRGGTGQFF
. | TRBJ1-2 | . | TRBV18 | TGTGCCAGCTCACCACCGATCAGGACCGCTAACTATGGCTACACCTTC | CASSPPIRTANYGYTF
TRBD1 | TRBJ2-6 | . | TRBV6-7 | TGTGCCAGCAGTCTCCGAGGCATGGACAGGGGCGTCCTGACTTTC | CASSLRGMDRGVLTF
TRBD1 | TRBJ1-1 | once | TRBV5-1 | TGCGCCAGCAGCTTGGGGGACAGGGGTGGTTTTCGGATCACTGAAGCTTTCTTT | CASSLGDRGGFRITEAFF
. | TRBJ2-7 | . | TRBV28 | TGTGCCAGCACTTTCGGGCGCGAGCAGTACTTC | CASTFGREQYF
. | TRBJ2-2 | . | TRBV7-9 | TGTGCCAGCAGCCCCGCCCTAATCAACACCGGGGAGCTGTTTTTT | CASSPALINTGELFF
. | TRBJ1-3 | . | TRBV6-6 | TGTGCCAGCAGTTCCCCGGGCCGCTCTGGAAACACCATATATTTT | CASSSPGRSGNTIYF
. | TRBJ1-1 | once | TRBV2 | TGTGCCAGCAGACGGGAGCCTGCGACTGAAGCTTTCTTT | CASRREPATEAFF
. | TRBJ1-5 | . | TRBV6-5 | TGTGCCAGCAGGAGACAGACCTCAGGGGAGCCCCAGCATTTT | CASRRQTSGEPQHF
TRBD1 | TRBJ1-3 | . | TRBV7-8 | TGTGCCAGCAGCTTGGGGTTTCGGACAGGCCCTGGAAACACCATATATTTT | CASSLGFRTGPGNTIYF
. | TRBJ1-4 | . | TRBV13 | TGTGCCAGCAGCTTAGAGAGGACACGAATAGCGGGGGCTAATGAAAAACTGTTTTTT | CASSLERTRIAGANEKLFF
. | TRBJ2-1 | . | TRBV5-1 | TGCGCCAGCAGCTTGGGGGATTCCTACAATGAGCAGTTCTTC | CASSLGDSYNEQFF
TRBD1 | TRBJ1-1 | . | TRBV29-1 | TGCAGCGGGCACAGGGGAACCTACACTGAAGCTTTCTTT | CSGHRGTYTEAFF
. | TRBJ1-6 | . | TRBV2 | TGTGCCAGACGCGGGAGCTCCTATAATTCACCCCTCCACTTT | CARRGSSYNSPLHF
. | TRBJ1-5 | . | TRBV28 | TGTGCCAGCAGTCCCCGCCTAGGGACGCGGGCTTATAGCAATCAGCCCCAGCATTTT | CASSPRLGTRAYSNQPQHF
. | TRBJ1-6 | many | TRBV19 | TGTGCCAGTACTCTAGACACCCGGGTGGGTTCACCCCTCCACTTT | CASTLDTRVGSPLHF